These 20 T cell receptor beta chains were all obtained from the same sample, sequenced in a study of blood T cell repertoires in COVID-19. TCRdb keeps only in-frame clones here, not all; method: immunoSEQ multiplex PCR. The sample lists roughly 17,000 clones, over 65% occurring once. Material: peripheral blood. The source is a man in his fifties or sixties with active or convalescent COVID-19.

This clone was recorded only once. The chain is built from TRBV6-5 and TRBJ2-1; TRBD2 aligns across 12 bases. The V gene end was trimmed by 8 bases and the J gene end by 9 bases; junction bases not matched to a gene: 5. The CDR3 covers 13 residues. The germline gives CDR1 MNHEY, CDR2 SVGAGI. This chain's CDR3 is CASSTSGRTEQFF. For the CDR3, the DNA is TGTGCCAGCTCGACTAGCGGGAGAACTGAGCAGTTCTTC.

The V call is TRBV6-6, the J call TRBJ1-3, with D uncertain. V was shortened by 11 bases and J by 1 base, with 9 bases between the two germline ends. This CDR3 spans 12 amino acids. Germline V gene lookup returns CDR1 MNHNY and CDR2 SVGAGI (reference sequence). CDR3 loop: CACTGSGNTIYF. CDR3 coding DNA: TGTGCCTGCACCGGGTCTGGAAACACCATATATTTT.

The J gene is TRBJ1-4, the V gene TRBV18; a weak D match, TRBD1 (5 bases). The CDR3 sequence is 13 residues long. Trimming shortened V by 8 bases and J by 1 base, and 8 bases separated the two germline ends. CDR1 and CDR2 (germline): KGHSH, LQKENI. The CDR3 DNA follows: TGTGCCAGCCGGACACAAACTAATGAAAAACTGTTTTTT. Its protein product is CASRTQTNEKLFF.

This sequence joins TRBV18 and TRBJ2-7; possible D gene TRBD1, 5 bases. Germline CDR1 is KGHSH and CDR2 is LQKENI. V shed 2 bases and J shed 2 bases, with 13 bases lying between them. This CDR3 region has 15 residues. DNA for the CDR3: TGTGCCAGCTCACCAAGTATGGGGCAGGCCTACGAGCAGTACTTC. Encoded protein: CASSPSMGQAYEQYF.

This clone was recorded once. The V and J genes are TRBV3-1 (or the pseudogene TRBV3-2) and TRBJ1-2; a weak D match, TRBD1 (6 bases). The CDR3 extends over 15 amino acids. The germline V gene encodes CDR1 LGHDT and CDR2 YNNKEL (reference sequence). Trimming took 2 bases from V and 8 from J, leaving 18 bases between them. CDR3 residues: CASSQSLGAAMGYTF. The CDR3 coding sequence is TGTGCCAGCAGCCAATCGTTGGGGGCTGCGATGGGCTACACCTTC.

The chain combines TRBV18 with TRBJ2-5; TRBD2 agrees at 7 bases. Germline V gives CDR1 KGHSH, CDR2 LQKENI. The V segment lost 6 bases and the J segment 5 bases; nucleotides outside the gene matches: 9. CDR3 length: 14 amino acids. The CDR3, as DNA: TGTGCCAGCTCCCCTGGCGGGAGTGGGGAGACCCAGTACTTC. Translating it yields CASSPGGSGETQYF.

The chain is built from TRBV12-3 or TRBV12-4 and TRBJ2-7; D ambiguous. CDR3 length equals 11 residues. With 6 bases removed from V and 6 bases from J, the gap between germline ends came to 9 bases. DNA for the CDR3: TGTGCCAGCAGACTGCTACGCGAGCAGTACTTC. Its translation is CASRLLREQYF.

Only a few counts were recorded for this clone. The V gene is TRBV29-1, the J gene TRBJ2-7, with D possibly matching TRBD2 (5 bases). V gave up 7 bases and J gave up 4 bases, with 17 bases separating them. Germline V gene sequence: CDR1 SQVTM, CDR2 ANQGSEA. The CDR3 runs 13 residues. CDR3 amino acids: CSALKSEGYEQYF. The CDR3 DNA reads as TGCAGCGCCCTAAAGTCCGAGGGTTACGAGCAGTACTTC.

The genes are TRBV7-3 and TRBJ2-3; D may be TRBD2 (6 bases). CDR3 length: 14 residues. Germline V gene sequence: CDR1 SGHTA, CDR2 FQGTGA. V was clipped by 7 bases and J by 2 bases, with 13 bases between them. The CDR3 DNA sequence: TGTGCCAGCACTCTAACGGGGGACACAGATACGCAGTATTTT. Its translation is CASTLTGDTDTQYF.

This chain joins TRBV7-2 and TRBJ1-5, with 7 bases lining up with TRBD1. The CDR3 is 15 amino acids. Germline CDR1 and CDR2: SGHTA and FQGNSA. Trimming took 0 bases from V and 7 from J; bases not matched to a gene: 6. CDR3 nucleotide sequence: TGTGCCAGCAGCTTAGCGTTGAGGGGGCGACAGCCCCAGCATTTT. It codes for CASSLALRGRQPQHF. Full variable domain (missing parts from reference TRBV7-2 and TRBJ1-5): GAGVSQSPSNKVTEKGKDVELRCDPISGHTALYWYRQSLGQGLEFLIYFQGNSAPDKSGLPSDRFSAERTGGSVSTLTIQRTQQEDSAVYLCASSLALRGRQPQHFGDGTRLSIL.

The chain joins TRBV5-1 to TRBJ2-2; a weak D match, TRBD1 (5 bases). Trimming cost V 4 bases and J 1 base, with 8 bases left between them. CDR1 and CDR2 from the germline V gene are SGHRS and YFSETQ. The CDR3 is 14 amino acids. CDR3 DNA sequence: TGCGCCAGCAGCGCCGGACAGAACACCGGGGAGCTGTTTTTT. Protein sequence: CASSAGQNTGELFF.

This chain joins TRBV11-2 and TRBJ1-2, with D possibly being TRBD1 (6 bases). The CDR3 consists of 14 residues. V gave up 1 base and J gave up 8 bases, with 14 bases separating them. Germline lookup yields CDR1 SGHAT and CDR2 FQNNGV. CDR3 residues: CASSLGLGARGYTF. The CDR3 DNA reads TGTGCCAGCAGCTTAGGTTTGGGGGCTCGCGGCTACACCTTC.

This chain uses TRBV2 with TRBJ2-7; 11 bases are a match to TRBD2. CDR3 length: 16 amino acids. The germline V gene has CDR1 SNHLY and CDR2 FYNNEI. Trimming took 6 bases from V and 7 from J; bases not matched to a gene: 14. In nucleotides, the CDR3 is TGTGCCAGCAGCGCTTTACGACTAGCGGGGCGAGGGGAGCAGTACTTC. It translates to CASSALRLAGRGEQYF. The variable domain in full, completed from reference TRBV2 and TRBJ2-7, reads EPEVTQTPSHQVTQMGQEVILRCVPISNHLYFYWYRQILGQKVEFLVSFYNNEISEKSEIFDDQFSVERPDGSNFTLKIRSTKLEDSAMYFCASSALRLAGRGEQYFGPGTRLTVT.

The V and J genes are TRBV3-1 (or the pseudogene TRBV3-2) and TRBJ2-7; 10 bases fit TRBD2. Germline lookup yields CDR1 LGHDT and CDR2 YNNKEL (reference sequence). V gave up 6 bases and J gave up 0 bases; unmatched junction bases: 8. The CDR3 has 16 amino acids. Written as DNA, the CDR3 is TGTGCCAGCAGAGCATCGGGACTAGCGATCTCCTACGAGCAGTACTTC. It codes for CASRASGLAISYEQYF.

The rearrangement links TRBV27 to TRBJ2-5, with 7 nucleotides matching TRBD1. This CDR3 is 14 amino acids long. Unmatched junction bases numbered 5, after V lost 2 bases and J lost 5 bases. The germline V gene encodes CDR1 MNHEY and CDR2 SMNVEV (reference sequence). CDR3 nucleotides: TGTGCCAGCAGTTTACTAGGGGGCTCGGAGACCCAGTACTTC. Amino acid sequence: CASSLLGGSETQYF.

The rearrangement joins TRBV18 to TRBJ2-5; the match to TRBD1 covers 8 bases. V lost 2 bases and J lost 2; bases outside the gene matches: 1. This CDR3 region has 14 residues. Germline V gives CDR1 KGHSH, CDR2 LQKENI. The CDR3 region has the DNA TGTGCCAGCTCACCAGGACAGGGTCAAGAGACCCAGTACTTC. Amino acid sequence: CASSPGQGQETQYF.

CDR3: CASSQDGGGVNEQFF. The DNA of the CDR3 is TGTGCCAGCAGCCAAGATGGCGGGGGGGTGAATGAGCAGTTCTTC. The chain uses TRBV4-2 and TRBJ2-1; 9 bases map to TRBD2. Germline V gene sequence: CDR1 LGHNA, CDR2 YNFKEQ. This CDR3 is 15 amino acids long. With V trimmed by 0 bases and J by 7 bases, 4 bases remained unmatched.

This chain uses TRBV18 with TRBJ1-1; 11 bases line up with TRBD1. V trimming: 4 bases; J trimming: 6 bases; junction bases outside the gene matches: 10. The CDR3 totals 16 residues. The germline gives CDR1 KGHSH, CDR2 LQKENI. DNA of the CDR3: TGTGCCAGCTCACTCCGGGCGGGACAGGGGGGTTCTGAAGCTTTCTTT. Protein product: CASSLRAGQGGSEAFF.

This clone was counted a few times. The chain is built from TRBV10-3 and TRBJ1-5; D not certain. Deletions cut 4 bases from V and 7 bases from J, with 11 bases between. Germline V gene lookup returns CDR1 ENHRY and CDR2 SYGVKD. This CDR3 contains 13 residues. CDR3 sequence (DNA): TGTGCCATCAGTGTTGACGCAGGACAGCCCCAGCATTTT. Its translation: CAISVDAGQPQHF.

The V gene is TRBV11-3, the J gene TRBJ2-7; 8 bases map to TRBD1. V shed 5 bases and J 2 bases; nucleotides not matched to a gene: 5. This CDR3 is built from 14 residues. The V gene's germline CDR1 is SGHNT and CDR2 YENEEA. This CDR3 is CASSPGQGAYEQYF. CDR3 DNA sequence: TGTGCCAGCAGCCCAGGACAGGGAGCCTACGAGCAGTACTTC.